Below, one TCR beta chain is given with its context. The data derive from a study of T cell changes during pregnancy in multiple sclerosis. Only in-frame clones appear in the TCRdb table, and some are missing; sequencing was by immunoSEQ multiplex PCR. The sample includes tens of thousands of clones, around 88% seen only once; the top ten take 0.6% to 0.8%. The CDR3 is 15 amino acids. Per the germline V gene, CDR1 is MGHRA and CDR2 is YSYEKL. V gave up 3 bases and J gave up 1 base, with 9 bases separating them. The chain combines TRBV4-1 with TRBJ1-4; D is perhaps TRBD1 (6 bases). The specimen was CD4+ T cells from peripheral blood mononuclear cells, collected in the first trimester of pregnancy. This receptor was taken from a female donor in good health, enrolled as a control in a pregnancy study. In DNA, the CDR3 is TGCGCCAGCAGCCATAACAGGGTAACTAATGAAAAACTGTTTTTT. It codes for CASSHNRVTNEKLFF.